The clone carrying this TCR beta chain was counted a few times. Its antigen remains unknown. These data come from a study of T cell repertoires in cytomegalovirus infection. General study findings and limits: The response measured ex vivo was dominated by TCR beta clonotypes (HLA-C-restricted and CMV-specific).

TCRdb reanalysed the reads using MiXCR and keeps one entry per CDR3 protein. The profile shows roughly 920,000 distinct CDR3 sequences, around 29% of them singletons. This sequence was found in a human donor in good health (CMV status not recorded). Some clones in this sample may be carry-over from other donors' samples. Sequencing used cultured CD8+ T cells from PBMCs, obtained from culture after CMV antigen stimulation.

CDR3 sequence (DNA): TGTGCCAGCAGTTCGGAACAGGGCTTAGGGCAGCCCCAGCATTTT. Protein product: CASSSEQGLGQPQHF. This chain joins TRBV6-1 and TRBJ1-5, with D perhaps matching TRBD1 (6 bases). Germline CDR1 and CDR2: MNHNS and SASEGT. Trimming took 5 bases from V and 7 from J, leaving 18 bases between them. The CDR3 is made up of 15 amino acids.